This TCR beta chain was identified during a study of cytomegalovirus exposure and HLA in healthy donors. Study-wide results and limits: From TCR beta sequences, most subjects' HLA-A and HLA-B alleles were reportedly predicted accurately. In a later analysis, parvovirus B19, influenza, CMV and Epstein-Barr virus appeared linked to several top co-occurrence clusters.

Researchers ran the PCR with 60 Vbeta and 13 Jbeta primers. The method was immunoSEQ multiplex PCR; TCRdb's version includes in-frame clones alone and lacks a portion of them. The repertoire includes 150,000 to 200,000 clones, roughly four fifths of them detected once, and about 3.8% sits in the top ten. Concerning this clone: Its antigen is not known.

Germline loops: CDR1 SGHRS, CDR2 YFSETQ. The CDR3 is made up of 16 amino acids. V was trimmed by 3 bases and J by 1 base, leaving 14 bases between them. The sequenced sample was PBMCs. This clonotype was obtained from a man aged 50-60 years in good health and CMV-seropositive. The V gene is TRBV5-1, the J gene TRBJ2-4; tentatively, D is TRBD2 (6 bases). CDR3 in amino acids: CASSSGGAGAKNIQYF. In DNA form, the CDR3 reads TGCGCCAGCAGCTCCGGCGGGGCCGGGGCCAAAAACATTCAGTACTTC.